A selection of T cell receptor beta chains follows, all from one sample in a study of blood T cell repertoires in COVID-19. Generated by immunoSEQ multiplex PCR, the TCRdb table keeps only in-frame clones and is missing some. The repertoire holds around 300,000 clones, with approximately 88% as singletons. The material sequenced was peripheral blood. The receptor set was obtained from a man in his fifties with acute or convalescent COVID-19. Both conserved end residues are part of each CDR3. A D gene is named only where the DNA matches it firmly. Clone size appears in some rows only: once, few, many, or a class for an expanded clone.

size: .; D: TRBD1; V: TRBV3-1/TRBV3-2; J: TRBJ2-2; DNA: TGTGCCAGCAGCCAAAGCCGCTGGACAGGGAAAAAGATTGGCGGCGGGGAGCTGTTTTTT; CDR3: CASSQSRWTGKKIGGGELFF
size: .; D: .; V: TRBV5-1; J: TRBJ1-5; DNA: TGCGCCAGCAGCTTATCAGGGATCAGCAATCAGCCCCAGCATTTT; CDR3: CASSLSGISNQPQHF
size: .; D: .; V: TRBV30; J: TRBJ1-2; DNA: TGTGCCACCCATTCCGGGGGGGACACAAGTGGCTACACCTTC; CDR3: CATHSGGDTSGYTF
size: .; D: TRBD2; V: TRBV6-5; J: TRBJ2-3; DNA: TGTGCCAGCAGTTTGGGACTAGCGGGGGAAGATACGCAGTATTTT; CDR3: CASSLGLAGEDTQYF
size: .; D: .; V: TRBV5-1; J: TRBJ2-6; DNA: TGCGCCAGCAGCTTGGTCGGTCTCTCTGGGGCCAACGTCCTGACTTTC; CDR3: CASSLVGLSGANVLTF
size: .; D: .; V: TRBV6-5; J: TRBJ2-7; DNA: TGTGCCAGCAGTTACTCCGGGGGATCCACCTACGAGCAGTACTTC; CDR3: CASSYSGGSTYEQYF
size: once; D: .; V: TRBV19; J: TRBJ1-6; DNA: TGTGCCAGTAGTATTGTAATGGTCGTGGGGCCACCCCTCCACTTT; CDR3: CASSIVMVVGPPLHF
size: once; D: .; V: TRBV3-1/TRBV3-2; J: TRBJ2-5; DNA: TGTGCCAGCAGCCGCGGAGGGACGCTAGTTGGAGAAGAGACCCAGTACTTC; CDR3: CASSRGGTLVGEETQYF
size: .; D: TRBD1; V: TRBV11-3; J: TRBJ2-3; DNA: TGTGCCAGCAGCACCCGGACAGGCAAATATACGCAGTATTTT; CDR3: CASSTRTGKYTQYF
size: .; D: .; V: TRBV12-5; J: TRBJ2-1; DNA: TGTGCTAGTGGTTCCAACCTGGCGGATGAGCAGTTCTTC; CDR3: CASGSNLADEQFF
size: .; D: .; V: TRBV14; J: TRBJ1-2; DNA: TGTGCCAGCAGCCAAGGGTCCAGGGCTGGAGGCTACACCTTC; CDR3: CASSQGSRAGGYTF
size: once; D: .; V: TRBV19; J: TRBJ2-3; DNA: TGTGCCAGTAGTTCAGGTTACACAGATACGCAGTATTTT; CDR3: CASSSGYTDTQYF
size: .; D: TRBD2; V: TRBV10-2; J: TRBJ2-6; DNA: TGCGCCAGCAGTGGGACTAGCGGGGCTTCTGGGGCCAACGTCCTGACTTTC; CDR3: CASSGTSGASGANVLTF
size: .; D: TRBD2; V: TRBV7-7; J: TRBJ2-7; DNA: TGTGCTAGCAGCCCACTAGCGGGGGCCTCCTACGAGCAGTACTTC; CDR3: CASSPLAGASYEQYF
size: .; D: TRBD2; V: TRBV19; J: TRBJ2-6; DNA: TGTGCCAGTAGTAAGGCGGGGGTTGCCGGGGCCAACGTCCTGACTTTC; CDR3: CASSKAGVAGANVLTF
size: .; D: .; V: TRBV5-5; J: TRBJ2-5; DNA: TGTGCCAGCAGCTTGGGAGGCCGGGGGTTGTACCAAGAGACCCAGTACTTC; CDR3: CASSLGGRGLYQETQYF
size: .; D: TRBD1; V: TRBV9; J: TRBJ1-1; DNA: TGTGCCAGCAGCGTGGGGACAGGGAGGGACACTGAAGCTTTCTTT; CDR3: CASSVGTGRDTEAFF
size: .; D: .; V: TRBV2; J: TRBJ1-2; DNA: TGTGCCAGCAGTGGGGAGGTGCATGGCTACACCTTC; CDR3: CASSGEVHGYTF
size: .; D: .; V: TRBV4-1; J: TRBJ2-7; DNA: TGCGCCAGCAGCCCCCTAGGAGGCAGCTTTATCTACGAGCAGTACTTC; CDR3: CASSPLGGSFIYEQYF
size: .; D: TRBD1; V: TRBV19; J: TRBJ1-2; DNA: TGTGCCAGTAGTAAGAATACCGGGACAGAATATGGCTACACCTTC; CDR3: CASSKNTGTEYGYTF
size: .; D: TRBD1; V: TRBV27; J: TRBJ1-2; DNA: TGTGCCAGTCGAGTAGGGGGCGGCGGCTACACCTTC; CDR3: CASRVGGGGYTF
size: .; D: .; V: TRBV28; J: TRBJ1-2; DNA: TGTGCCAGCAGAACCGCTCAGGGGAGCTACACCTTC; CDR3: CASRTAQGSYTF
size: .; D: .; V: TRBV5-1; J: TRBJ1-1; DNA: TGCGCCAGCAGCCTGACAGGAGAGAACACTGAAGCTTTCTTT; CDR3: CASSLTGENTEAFF
size: .; D: TRBD1; V: TRBV18; J: TRBJ1-1; DNA: TGTGCCAGCTCACCTGGACAGGGGGCATTTGGCACTGAAGCTTTCTTT; CDR3: CASSPGQGAFGTEAFF
size: .; D: .; V: TRBV30; J: TRBJ1-5; DNA: TGTGCCTGGAGCGCCGGGACATCGAATCAGCCCCAGCATTTT; CDR3: CAWSAGTSNQPQHF
size: once; D: .; V: TRBV9; J: TRBJ2-1; DNA: TGTGCCAGCAGCAAACGGGACACCCCCTACAATGAGCAGTTCTTC; CDR3: CASSKRDTPYNEQFF
size: few; D: .; V: TRBV10-2; J: TRBJ1-6; DNA: TGCGCCAGCCCCACTCGGACTGCTTCGAATTCACCCCTCCACTTT; CDR3: CASPTRTASNSPLHF